This T cell receptor beta chain was found in a study of glioma-infiltrating T cells after dendritic cell vaccination (dated by TCRdb to the mid-2010s). Concerning the study at large: The cohort comprised about 15 glioblastoma patients from Phase I and II dendritic cell vaccination trials, 9 newly diagnosed and 6 with recurrent disease. Tumor-infiltrating lymphocyte content was quantified and tumor and blood repertoires were compared in dendritic cell-vaccinated glioblastoma patients by deep sequencing of TCR beta CDR3 regions. TCR sequencing metrics, including TIL content and tumor-blood repertoire overlap, were correlated with survival after dendritic cell vaccination. Each patient got three intradermal injections of the dendritic cell vaccine, spaced at biweekly intervals, in the arm below the axilla. Patients received autologous tumor lysate-pulsed dendritic cell vaccination between about 2003 and 2012. To make the vaccine, monocyte-derived dendritic cells were cultured for about seven days with IL-4 and GM-CSF and then pulsed overnight with autologous tumor lysate.

Patients were selected on the basis of adequate residual fresh-frozen tumor tissue and more than two years of available survival data. None of the glioblastoma patients carried an isocitrate dehydrogenase mutation, although molecular status otherwise varied. PBMC were collected before vaccination, two weeks after the third vaccination, and at tumor progression if tumor progression occurred. Genomic DNA was extracted with the Qiagen DNeasy Blood extraction Kit. Using the immunoSEQ assay, TCRB CDR3 regions were amplified from approximately 2.1 micrograms of genomic DNA, or from all available DNA when less than that was on hand. Multiplex PCR used 60 forward primers for TCR V beta segments and 13 reverse primers for J beta segments. To estimate the number of reads per starting template, synthetic control templates were added to each sample at limiting dilution. The Illumina HiSeq System generated sequencing reads of 87 bp. Turning to the authors' computational methods: PCR and sequencing errors were removed by merging closely related sequences with a nearest neighbor algorithm. TCR overlap was defined as the percentage of unique tumor TCR beta sequences that were also present in the same patient's peripheral blood. TCRdb took over this immuneACCESS table, retaining in-frame rearrangements with V and J assigned. Such tables are incomplete; in checked studies, under half of the missing clones stem from an unresolved V gene, and the remainder is unexplained. That table furnishes V, J and clone size, whereas the DNA furnished D and trimming. This sample comprises fewer than 85,000 clones, around 90% of them detected only once. Approximately 3% of the sample lies in the top ten.

For CDR1 and CDR2, the germline V gene lists MDHEN and SYDVKM. The junction shows trimming of 6 bases on V and 9 bases on J, plus 21 bases between the germline ends. The CDR3 runs 14 residues from the cysteine to the phenylalanine. Only the CDR3 part of the read is kept: 42 bases, read in frame from the first base. Broad study findings and their caveats: The cohort was small and heterogeneous, few patients had complete blood and tumor sets, and even fewer had initial-recurrent tumor pairs. TCR clonality showed no direct relationship with survival, which suggests that a diverse polyclonal response may matter. The three-group TCR overlap response model was characterized as speculative, and prospective validation of the model was stated to be required. After dendritic cell vaccination, a higher estimated pretreatment TIL content predicted longer time to progression and overall survival.

This clone was seen a single time. The antigen it recognizes is unknown. Base qualities are missing; no much larger clone stands one base away. This material consisted of blood, taken before dendritic cell vaccination. In this chain, TRBV28 is recombined with TRBJ2-7, with TRBD2 perhaps the D gene, on 6 matching bases. This clonotype was sampled from a human donor with glioblastoma. CDR3 region: CASRDGSPGVVQYF. The DNA sequence is TGTGCCAGCAGGGACGGGTCCCCGGGAGTAGTGCAGTACTTC.